This T cell receptor beta chain was sequenced during a study of T-cell memory formation after mild COVID-19. V lost 5 bases to trimming and J lost 5 bases, with 12 bases between them. The CDR3 is 13 amino acids. CDR1 is SEHNR and CDR2 is FQNEAQ in the germline V gene (reference sequence). At least ten counts were recorded for this clonotype. TCRdb recomputed calls from the 5' RACE reads with MiXCR, one row per CDR3 protein. The sample lists some 120,000 distinct CDR3 sequences, approximately 5.9% seen once, with under 2.5% in the top ten. The chain uses TRBV7-9 and TRBJ2-5; D may correspond to TRBD1 or TRBD2 (5 bases each). The sequence came from an adult woman who had mild COVID-19 (a few samples of this study predate the infection). Cell type and time point are not known. Specimen: PBMCs or a T cell subset sorted from them (not recorded which). The CDR3 nucleotides are TGTGCCAGCAGCACGGGACGTGGGGAGACCCAGTACTTC. Translating it yields CASSTGRGETQYF.